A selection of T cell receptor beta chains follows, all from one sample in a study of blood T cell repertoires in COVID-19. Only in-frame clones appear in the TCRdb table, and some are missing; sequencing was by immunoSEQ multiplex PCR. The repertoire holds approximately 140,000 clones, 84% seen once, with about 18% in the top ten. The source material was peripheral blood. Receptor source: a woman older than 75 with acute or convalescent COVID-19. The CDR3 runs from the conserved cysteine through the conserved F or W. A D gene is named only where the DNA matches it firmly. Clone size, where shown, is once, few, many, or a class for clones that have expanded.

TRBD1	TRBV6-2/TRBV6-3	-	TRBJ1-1	CASSYIQGTEAFF	TGTGCCAGCAGTTACATACAGGGGACTGAAGCTTTCTTT
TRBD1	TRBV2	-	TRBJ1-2	CASGGQSYGYTF	TGTGCCAGCGGGGGACAGTCCTATGGCTACACCTTC
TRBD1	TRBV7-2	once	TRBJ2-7	CASSLSAGQGYVGQYF	TGTGCCAGCAGCTTATCAGCGGGACAGGGATATGTGGGGCAGTACTTC
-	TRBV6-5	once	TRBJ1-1	CASSYSGGRNTEAFF	TGTGCCAGCAGTTACTCCGGGGGAAGGAACACTGAAGCTTTCTTT
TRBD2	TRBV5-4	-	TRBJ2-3	CASSLGGRDYTDTQYF	TGTGCCAGCAGCTTGGGGGGCCGGGACTACACAGATACGCAGTATTTT
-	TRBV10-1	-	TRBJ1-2	CASREPRGEGYTF	TGCGCCAGCAGGGAACCCAGGGGCGAGGGCTACACCTTC
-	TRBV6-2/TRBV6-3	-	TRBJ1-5	CASSYFRVDQPQHF	TGTGCCAGCAGTTACTTCAGGGTAGATCAGCCCCAGCATTTT
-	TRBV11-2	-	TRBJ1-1	CASSAAGMNTEAFF	TGTGCCAGCAGCGCAGCAGGTATGAACACTGAAGCTTTCTTT
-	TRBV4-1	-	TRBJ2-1	CASSQLPGVDEQFF	TGCGCCAGCAGCCAGCTACCAGGGGTTGATGAGCAGTTCTTC
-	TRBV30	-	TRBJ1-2	CAWTLGDYGYTF	TGTGCCTGGACTCTGGGCGATTATGGCTACACCTTC
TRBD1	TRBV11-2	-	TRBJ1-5	CASSSRQGGNQPQHF	TGTGCCAGCAGCTCCCGACAGGGAGGCAATCAGCCCCAGCATTTT